The 22 T cell receptor beta chains below come from one sample, sequenced in a study of CD4 T cells in relation to SARS-CoV-2 and coronaviruses. Libraries were prepared by immunoSEQ multiplex PCR; TCRdb keeps only in-frame clonotypes and omits some of them. The sample yields some 46,000 clones, over 75% seen once. What these receptors recognize is not known. The specimen was naive CD4+ T cells from PBMCs, cultured in vitro. Subset defined: naive CD4+ T cells isolated by negative enrichment. These TCRs come from an adult with COVID-19.

As concerns this clone: Relative to the germline gene, one junction end is altered; a read error may explain this. J is TRBJ2-2 and V is TRBV7-7; 13 bases are shared with TRBD2. This CDR3 region has 18 residues. Germline-derived CDR1 and CDR2 are SSHAT and FNYEAQ (reference sequence). The CDR3 reads CASSLTSGRLPNTGELFF. The CDR3 nucleotides are TGTGCTAGCAGCCTGACTAGCGGGAGGTTGCCGAACACCGGGGAGCTGTTTTTT. Based on the CDR3 plus reference TRBV7-7 and TRBJ2-2, the full variable domain is GAGVSQSPRYKVTKRGQDVTLRCDPISSHATLYWYQQALGQGPEFLTYFNYEAQPDKSGLPSDRFSAERPEGSISTLTIQRTEQRDSAMYRCASSLTSGRLPNTGELFFGEGSRLTVL.

The chain carries TRBV14 and TRBJ2-1; 11 nucleotides agree with TRBD2. In germline, CDR1 is SGHDN, CDR2 FVKESK. V shed 2 bases and J 5 bases; nucleotides not matched to a gene: 8. This CDR3 spans 17 amino acids. CDR3 DNA: TGTGCCAGCAGCCAAAAAACCGGGACTAGCGGACACAATGAGCAGTTCTTC. Amino acid sequence: CASSQKTGTSGHNEQFF. The whole variable domain, remainder taken from reference TRBV14 and TRBJ2-1, is EAGVTQFPSHSVIEKGQTVTLRCDPISGHDNLYWYRRVMGKEIKFLLHFVKESKQDESGMPNNRFLAERTGGTYSTLKVQPAELEDSGVYFCASSQKTGTSGHNEQFFGPGTRLTVL.

This sequence joins TRBV5-6 and TRBJ2-5; D is unclear. Per germline, CDR1 SGHDT and CDR2 YYEEEE. This CDR3 has 14 residues. V dropped 2 bases and J dropped 1 base, with 9 bases sitting between them. Here the CDR3 DNA reads TGTGCCAGCAGCTTAGGGCTGGCCCAAGAGACCCAGTACTTC. This encodes CASSLGLAQETQYF.

V usage is TRBV5-1 and J usage is TRBJ2-2; 8 positions agree with TRBD2. Germline CDR1 and CDR2: SGHRS and YFSETQ. CDR3 length equals 15 residues. J lost 2 bases, V lost 4 bases, and 4 bases had no gene match. CDR3 region: CASSPRTSNTGELFF. The CDR3 DNA reads TGCGCCAGCAGCCCTAGGACTAGCAACACCGGGGAGCTGTTTTTT.

The chain employs TRBV12-3 or TRBV12-4 and TRBJ2-5; the D is unclear. The CDR3 is 11 residues long. Trimming removed 1 base at V and 5 bases at J, with 2 bases between. This CDR3 reads CASSLDETQYF. The CDR3 DNA is TGTGCCAGCAGTTTAGACGAGACCCAGTACTTC.

The genes are TRBV19 and TRBJ2-7; 7 positions agree with TRBD1. The junction had 2 bases not matched to a gene; V was cut back by 1 base and J by 2 bases. Germline V gene data show CDR1 as LNHDA and CDR2 as SQIVND (reference sequence). The CDR3 loop spans 14 amino acids. The CDR3, as DNA: TGTGCCAGTAGTATAGGGACAGGAACCTACGAGCAGTACTTC. Its translation: CASSIGTGTYEQYF. Full variable domain (missing parts from reference TRBV19 and TRBJ2-7): DGGITQSPKYLFRKEGQNVTLSCEQNLNHDAMYWYRQDPGQGLRLIYYSQIVNDFQKGDIAEGYSVSREKKESFPLTVTSAQKNPTAFYLCASSIGTGTYEQYFGPGTRLTVT.

V and J are TRBV5-5 and TRBJ1-1; 8 nucleotides line up with TRBD1. The CDR3 contains 13 residues. J gave up 5 bases and V 6 bases, and 6 bases lay outside the gene matches. Germline V lookup: CDR1 SGHKS, CDR2 YYEKEE (reference sequence). The CDR3 loop is CASNRQGNTEAFF. In nucleotides, the CDR3 is TGTGCCAGCAACCGACAGGGGAATACTGAAGCTTTCTTT.

This clone was counted between two and nine times. The chain combines TRBV29-1 with TRBJ2-1; D ambiguous. The germline CDR1 and CDR2 sequences are SQVTM and ANQGSEA. V lost 0 bases and J lost 12, with 15 bases in between. This CDR3 has 13 residues. The CDR3 sequence: CSVEEAQPNRQFF. CDR3 nucleotide sequence: TGCAGCGTTGAAGAGGCACAACCTAATAGGCAGTTCTTC.

This sequence joins TRBV7-9 and TRBJ2-3; D is perhaps TRBD1 (6 bases). V was trimmed by 2 bases and J by 2 bases, leaving 14 bases between them. The CDR3 is made up of 16 amino acids. CDR1 and CDR2 (germline): SEHNR, FQNEAQ (reference sequence). CDR3 nucleotide sequence: TGTGCCAGCAGCTTACTTCCGGGGACAACCACAGATACGCAGTATTTT. This translates into CASSLLPGTTTDTQYF. The full variable domain, with the rest looked up from reference TRBV7-9 and TRBJ2-3, is DTGVSQNPRHKITKRGQNVTFRCDPISEHNRLYWYRQTLGQGPEFLTYFQNEAQLEKSRLLSDRFSAERPKGSFSTLEIQRTEQGDSAMYLCASSLLPGTTTDTQYFGPGTRLTVL.

The chain combines TRBV7-2 with TRBJ2-1, with D unclear. The CDR3 runs 13 residues. V was shortened by 5 bases and J by 2 bases, with 7 bases between the two germline ends. Germline V CDR1 and CDR2: SGHTA, FQGNSA. Here the CDR3 reads CASSHTPYNEQFF. In DNA, the CDR3 is TGTGCCAGCAGCCACACCCCCTACAATGAGCAGTTCTTC.

The chain combines TRBV24-1 with TRBJ2-1; D unclear. V was pared by 2 bases and J by 3 bases, with 4 bases between. Germline assignment: CDR1 KGHDR and CDR2 SFDVKD. The CDR3 contains 13 residues. The DNA for the CDR3 is TGTGCCACCAGTGATTCAAACTACAATGAGCAGTTCTTC. This encodes CATSDSNYNEQFF.

V usage is TRBV2 and J usage is TRBJ2-2; 10 nucleotides line up with TRBD1. Trimming took 11 bases from V and 4 from J; bases not matched to a gene: 4. The length of the CDR3 is 13 residues. Germline CDR1 SNHLY, CDR2 FYNNEI. CDR3 region: CAGRQGATGELFF. CDR3 in DNA: TGTGCCGGAAGACAGGGGGCCACCGGGGAGCTGTTTTTT.

The rearrangement links TRBV14 to TRBJ2-1; 11 bases are shared with TRBD2. Germline CDR1 reads SGHDN; CDR2 reads FVKESK. With V trimmed by 4 bases and J by 8 bases, 13 bases remained unmatched. This CDR3 spans 17 amino acids. CDR3 residues: CASSLVNGLAGGYEQFF. The CDR3, as DNA: TGTGCCAGCAGCCTAGTTAACGGACTAGCGGGCGGCTATGAGCAGTTCTTC.

V usage is TRBV29-1 and J usage is TRBJ2-7, with TRBD2 as a possible D gene (6 bases). The germline V gene has CDR1 SQVTM and CDR2 ANQGSEA. The length of the CDR3 is 14 residues. The ends were cut back, 0 bases at V and 2 bases at J, with 11 bases in the middle. CDR3 DNA sequence: TGCAGCGTTGAAGATGGACGGACTACCTACGAGCAGTACTTC. It is translated as CSVEDGRTTYEQYF.

CDR3 sequence (DNA): TGTGCCAGCAGCAGCCACGGTATGGGAATTAAAAATACGCAGTATTTT. It specifies CASSSHGMGIKNTQYF. The genes are TRBV27 and TRBJ2-3, with D unclear. This CDR3 has 16 amino acids. Germline V gene sequence: CDR1 MNHEY, CDR2 SMNVEV (reference sequence). The germline V and J ends were trimmed by 6 bases and 7 bases, with 23 bases remaining between them.

The V gene is TRBV28, the J gene TRBJ1-3; D unresolved. Per germline, CDR1 MDHEN and CDR2 SYDVKM. With 6 bases removed from V and 0 bases from J, the gap between germline ends came to 3 bases. This CDR3 is built from 12 residues. Here the CDR3 reads CASSISGNTIYF. CDR3 bases: TGTGCCAGCAGCATCTCTGGAAACACCATATATTTT.

The chain recombines TRBV2 with TRBJ2-3; 10 bases align to TRBD2. The V gene's germline CDR1 is SNHLY and CDR2 FYNNEI. Unmatched junction bases numbered 8, after V lost 6 bases and J lost 2 bases. This CDR3 contains 16 residues. This CDR3 reads CASSARLAGPTDTQYF. The CDR3 nucleotides are TGTGCCAGCAGCGCGAGACTAGCGGGCCCCACAGATACGCAGTATTTT.

The rearrangement joins TRBV3-1 (or the pseudogene TRBV3-2) to TRBJ2-1, with a possible D match to TRBD2 (7 bases). CDR3 length: 15 amino acids. V was pared by 0 bases and J by 6 bases, with 12 bases between. Germline V lookup: CDR1 LGHDT, CDR2 YNNKEL (reference sequence). CDR3 in amino acids: CASSQEGGRVNEQFF. The DNA of the CDR3 is TGTGCCAGCAGCCAAGAGGGGGGGCGGGTCAATGAGCAGTTCTTC.

The chain recombines TRBV5-8 with TRBJ2-7; 9 bases are a match to TRBD2. CDR3 size: 14 residues. With V trimmed by 3 bases and J by 3 bases, 4 bases remained unmatched. The germline CDR1 and CDR2 sequences are SGHTS and YDEGEE. CDR3 DNA: TGTGCCAGCAGCTCGCGGGAGGGGTACTACGAGCAGTACTTC. Protein sequence: CASSSREGYYEQYF.

V is TRBV21-1 and J is TRBJ2-4; TRBD2 is the table's D call and was not checked against the DNA. TRBV21-1 is termed a pseudogene. There are 14 residues in the CDR3. The CDR3 loop reads CASKLAEAKNIQYF. DNA of the CDR3: TGTGCCAGCAAGCTAGCGGAAGCCAAAAACATTCAGTACTTC.

V gene TRBV19 combines with J gene TRBJ2-7, with no clear D. The CDR3 has 15 residues. Trimming took 6 bases from V and 1 from J, leaving 16 bases between them. Looked up from germline, CDR1 is LNHDA and CDR2 is SQIVND (reference sequence). The CDR3 reads CASSNSVVRSYEQYF. In DNA form, the CDR3 reads TGTGCCAGTAGCAACTCGGTAGTAAGGTCCTACGAGCAGTACTTC.

The V gene is TRBV28, the J gene TRBJ2-7, with 7 bases that match TRBD1. Trimming at V came to 4 bases and at J to 0 bases, leaving 12 bases not matched to a gene. The CDR3 consists of 17 residues. CDR1 is MDHEN and CDR2 is SYDVKM in the germline V gene. The CDR3 reads CASSYHLGQVNSYEQYF. As DNA, the CDR3 is TGTGCCAGCAGTTATCACCTCGGACAGGTAAACTCCTACGAGCAGTACTTC.